This entry describes one T cell receptor beta chain. It lacks a known antigen. Within one base of it there is no much larger clone, and no base qualities were kept. Genomic DNA was the input for TRB sequencing, which was run either with the immunoSEQ assay at survey resolution or with the hsTCRB kit. The original pipeline was this. The immunoSEQ software handled the initial read processing, while the LymphoSeq R package was used for the repertoire analyses. Clonality was calculated as 1 minus normalized Shannon entropy, and the Gini coefficient was also calculated for each TRB dataset. To infer phenotypes in unsorted samples, TRB sequences from sorted subsets of the recipient or donor were mapped onto unsorted samples from the same recipient. TCRdb carries this immuneACCESS record with in-frame sequences only. Its versions omit some clonotypes, under half of them owing to an unresolved V gene in the studies checked, with the rest unexplained. The V and J calls and clone size were taken over from that table, and D and trimming were inferred from the DNA. The sample data list 30,000 or so clones, and 75% to 90% of these were observed just once. The ten largest clones add up to roughly 3.3% of the sample.

Related bone marrow donors provided peripheral blood samples on the day of marrow donation. Peripheral blood and bone marrow mononuclear cells were isolated by Ficoll-Hypaque density centrifugation and cryopreserved. This sample was taken from a study of T cells after posttransplantation cyclophosphamide (dated by TCRdb to the mid-2010s). With regard to the full study: T cell repertoire reconstitution was tracked by TRB sequencing after myeloablative bone marrow transplantation in which posttransplantation cyclophosphamide was used as GVHD prophylaxis. Up to roughly 3 additional blood samples from 2 to 5.2 years after transplant were also TRB-sequenced in 3 patients, as was pretransplant blood from several patients. Public TRB sequences were compared against a database of over 3,600 sequences linked to responses to pathogens, tumor antigens, self-antigens and alloantigens. TRB sequencing was performed on blood from all 35 or so PTCy patients with 1-year posttransplant specimens. Samples from around 40 PTCy-treated patients and 15 to 20 related bone marrow donors of those patients were subjected to antigen receptor sequencing. Because TRA and TRB clonality correlated tightly in several samples, later TCR analyses were limited to TRB.

General findings and caveats noted by the study authors: Donor-recipient similarity was low at 1-2 months but increased during the first year, and donor CD8+ memory clones often dominated later blood repertoires. The TRB repertoires of T cells infiltrating skin or GI tract showed only limited overlap with the TRB repertoires of T cells in blood. Across the approximately 42 patients, TRB clonality was highly associated with recipient CMV seropositivity and CMV reactivation, and diversity with PTCy was similar to that in the CNI/methotrexate controls.

This receptor was taken from a man over 45. What was sequenced was PBMCs.

The CDR3 loop reads CASSITTIPGELFF. The nucleotides read TGTGCCAGCAGCATAACAACAATCCCCGGGGAGCTGTTTTTT. This sequence uses TRBV11-2 and TRBJ2-2, with the D gene uncertain. Per the germline V gene, SGHAT is the CDR1 and FQNNGV is the CDR2. The germline ends are 13 bases apart after V is trimmed by 5 bases and J by 6 bases. The CDR3, cysteine through phenylalanine, is 14 amino acids long. CDR3 DNA is the only sequence kept; it has 42 bases, read in frame from the first base.